Listed below are T cell receptor beta chains from one sample, sequenced in a study of blood T cell repertoires in COVID-19. Here immunoSEQ multiplex PCR was the method, and the copy in TCRdb shows in-frame clones only, minus some. This table has a few hundred thousand clones, 84% appearing once. Sample: peripheral blood. Receptor source: a man aged 60 to 75 with acute or convalescent COVID-19. CDR3s include the opening cysteine and the closing phenylalanine or tryptophan. The order of the fields is J gene, V gene, CDR3 protein.

j_gene: TRBJ1-1; v_gene: TRBV18; CDR3aa: CASSQGMNTEAFF
j_gene: TRBJ2-2; v_gene: TRBV3-1/TRBV3-2; CDR3aa: CASSPEGTGELFF
j_gene: TRBJ2-3; v_gene: TRBV29-1; CDR3aa: CSVAASGGPTDTQYF
j_gene: TRBJ2-2; v_gene: TRBV3-1/TRBV3-2; CDR3aa: CASSQDRATARTGELFF
j_gene: TRBJ2-3; v_gene: TRBV3-1/TRBV3-2; CDR3aa: CASSRQTSSSTDTQYF
j_gene: TRBJ1-5; v_gene: TRBV28; CDR3aa: CASSLSGTGNSNQPQHF
j_gene: TRBJ2-6; v_gene: TRBV29-1; CDR3aa: CSVDQGVSGANALTF
j_gene: TRBJ2-2; v_gene: TRBV5-1; CDR3aa: CASSLVPGNAGELFF
j_gene: TRBJ1-5; v_gene: TRBV6-2/TRBV6-3; CDR3aa: CASSPGLAGPQHF
j_gene: TRBJ2-7; v_gene: TRBV5-8; CDR3aa: CASSKGQRSSYEQYF
j_gene: TRBJ1-1; v_gene: TRBV3-1/TRBV3-2; CDR3aa: CASSQHRATNTEAFF
j_gene: TRBJ1-4; v_gene: TRBV4-1; CDR3aa: CASSPYSNTVNEKLFF
j_gene: TRBJ1-3; v_gene: TRBV4-3; CDR3aa: CASSQVASSYGNTIYF
j_gene: TRBJ2-7; v_gene: TRBV18; CDR3aa: CASSLGWTGGERGSYEQYF
j_gene: TRBJ1-3; v_gene: TRBV9; CDR3aa: CASSVVGTGGSGNTIYF
j_gene: TRBJ1-1; v_gene: TRBV12-2; CDR3aa: CASRLQGRGLNKNTEAFF
j_gene: TRBJ1-1; v_gene: TRBV30; CDR3aa: CAWMQGALNTEAFF